One TCR beta chain is described in this entry. The source of the sample is a study of tumor-infiltrating lymphocytes in oesophageal squamous cell carcinoma. Germline V gene sequence: CDR1 MNHEY, CDR2 SMNVEV (reference sequence). The germline V and J ends were trimmed by 5 bases and 2 bases, with 5 bases remaining between them. The CDR3 consists of 12 residues. TCRdb ran MiXCR on the PCR reads and lists one entry per CDR3 protein. The table has approximately 15,000 distinct CDR3 sequences, roughly 50% seen once. The sequenced sample consisted of esophageal tumor tissue. The chain uses TRBV27 and TRBJ2-3; D is unresolved. The TCR comes from a male donor with esophageal squamous cell carcinoma. The DNA of the CDR3 is TGTGCCAGCAGTCCCAACACAGATACGCAGTATTTT. Encoded protein: CASSPNTDTQYF.